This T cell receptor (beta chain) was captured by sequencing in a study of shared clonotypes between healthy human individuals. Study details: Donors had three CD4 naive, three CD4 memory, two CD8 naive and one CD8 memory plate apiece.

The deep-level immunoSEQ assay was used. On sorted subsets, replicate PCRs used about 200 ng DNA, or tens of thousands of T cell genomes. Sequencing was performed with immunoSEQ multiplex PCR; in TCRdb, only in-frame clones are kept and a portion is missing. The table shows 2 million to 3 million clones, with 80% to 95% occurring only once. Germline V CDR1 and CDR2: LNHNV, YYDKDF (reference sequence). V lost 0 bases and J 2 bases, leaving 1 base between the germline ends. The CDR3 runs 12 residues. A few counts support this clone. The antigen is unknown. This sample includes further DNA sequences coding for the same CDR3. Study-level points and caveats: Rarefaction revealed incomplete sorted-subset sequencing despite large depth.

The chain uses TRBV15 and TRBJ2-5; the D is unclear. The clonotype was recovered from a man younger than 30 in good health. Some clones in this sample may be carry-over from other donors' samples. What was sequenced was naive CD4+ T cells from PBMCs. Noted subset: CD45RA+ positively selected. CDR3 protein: CATSRDQETQYF. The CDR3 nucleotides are TGTGCCACCAGCAGAGATCAAGAGACCCAGTACTTC.